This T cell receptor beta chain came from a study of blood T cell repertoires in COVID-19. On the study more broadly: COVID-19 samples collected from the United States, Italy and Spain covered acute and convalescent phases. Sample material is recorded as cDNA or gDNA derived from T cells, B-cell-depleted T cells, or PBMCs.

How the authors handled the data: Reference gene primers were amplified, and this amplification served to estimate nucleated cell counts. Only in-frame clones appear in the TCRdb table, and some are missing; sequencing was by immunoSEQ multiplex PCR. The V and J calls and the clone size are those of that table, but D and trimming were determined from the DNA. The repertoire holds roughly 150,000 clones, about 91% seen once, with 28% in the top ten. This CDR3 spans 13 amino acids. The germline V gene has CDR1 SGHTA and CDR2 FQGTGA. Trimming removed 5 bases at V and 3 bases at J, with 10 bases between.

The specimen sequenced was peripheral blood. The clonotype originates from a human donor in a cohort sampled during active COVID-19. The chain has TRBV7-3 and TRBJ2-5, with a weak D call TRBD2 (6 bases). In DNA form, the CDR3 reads TGTGCCAGCAGCCCCCCGGGGGAAGAGACCCAGTACTTC. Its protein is CASSPPGEETQYF. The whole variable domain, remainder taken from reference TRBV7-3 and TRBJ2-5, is GAGVSQTPSNKVTEKGKYVELRCDPISGHTALYWYRQSLGQGPEFLIYFQGTGAADDSGLPNDRFFAVRPEGSVSTLKIQRTERGDSAVYLCASSPPGEETQYFGPGTRLLVL.